The source of this T cell receptor (beta chain) is a study of CD8 T cell repertoires and HIV-1 epitope variants. Trimming removed 0 bases at V and 2 bases at J, with 8 bases between. The CDR3 is 15 amino acids. The germline V gene has CDR1 SGHDN and CDR2 FVKESK. As for this clone: Antigen: not known.

Measured with immunoSEQ multiplex PCR; TCRdb has only the in-frame clones, and not every one. The sample lists fewer than 4,500 clones, about 67% seen once, with approximately 43% in the top ten. This rearrangement joins TRBV14 to TRBJ2-1; D call uncertain. This TCR came from a male donor with HIV. The specimen was cultured CD8+ T cells derived from PBMCs. The chain's CDR3 is CASSQDRKPYNEQFF. In DNA form, the CDR3 reads TGTGCCAGCAGCCAAGATCGGAAGCCCTACAATGAGCAGTTCTTC.